The entry below gives a single TCR beta chain sequence along with its context. Its antigen is currently unknown. Germline CDR1 is SEHNR and CDR2 is FQNEAQ (reference sequence). V lost 0 bases, J lost 7 bases, and 6 bases stayed unmatched. This CDR3 is built from 16 residues. This record belongs to a study of CD8 T cells in ankylosing spondylitis. Preparation of TCR beta libraries was done by quantitative 5'-RACE with molecular barcodes. MiXCR, applied by TCRdb to the 5' RACE reads, yields one record per CDR3 protein. Seen here are around 30,000 distinct CDR3 sequences, more than 13% observed once, and the top ten hold 30% to 40%. Overall study results and limits: The clones that were linked to disease were reported to be significantly enriched in matched synovial fluid samples from ankylosing spondylitis patients.

This TCR was recovered from a male donor with ankylosing spondylitis or in good health (not recorded which). This chain connects TRBV7-9 to TRBJ1-4; TRBD1 agrees at 9 bases. The specimen sequenced was blood. The CDR3 coding sequence is TGTGCCAGCAGCTTAGCGTTGGCGACAGGGGGTGAAAAACTGTTTTTT. This gives the protein CASSLALATGGEKLFF.